This T cell receptor (beta chain) was recovered during a study of T cell responses to AZD1222 COVID-19 vaccine. Trimming removed 4 bases from V and 4 bases from J; junction bases left unmatched: 7. CDR3 length: 15 amino acids. Germline V lookup: CDR1 LGHNA, CDR2 YNFKEQ. The data were produced by immunoSEQ multiplex PCR, yet TCRdb's version contains in-frame clones alone and is incomplete. In the table there are more than 100,000 clones, approximately 84% of which are singletons. Points from the study as a whole: Repertoire sampling was restricted to post-peak T cell response timepoints. Unmutated variant regions are reportedly targeted by nearly half of spike-specific TCRs.

On this clone: Its antigen remains unidentified.

The chain recombines TRBV4-2 with TRBJ2-1, with TRBD2 matching 7 bases. The clonotype originates from an adult in good health. This specimen was peripheral blood, taken on day 0 of AZD1222 vaccination. The CDR3 DNA follows: TGTGCCAGCAGCCCACATGGGACTACTTACAATGAGCAGTTCTTC. As protein: CASSPHGTTYNEQFF.